The 2 T cell receptor beta chains below were found in one sample sequenced in a study of Ad26.COV2.S vaccination and SARS-CoV-2 variants. Profiled with immunoSEQ multiplex PCR; TCRdb holds only in-frame clones, not every one. In the table there are approximately 420,000 clones, approximately 91% of which are singletons. The treatment denotes: roughly 19 received Ad26.COV2.S at low or high dose, single or two shots; 5 received placebo; per-sample allocation not given. Day 63 after the first vaccine or placebo injection was the time point for sampling. Specimen: peripheral blood, collected in a trial of Ad26.COV2.S vaccine versus placebo. The receptors originated from a person between 18 and 60 years old who received the Ad26.COV2.S COVID-19 vaccine or a placebo.

The genes are TRBV7-9 and TRBJ2-1; the D call may be TRBD1 or TRBD2 (5 bases each). Between the trimmed V and J ends, which lost 5 bases and 3 bases, there was a span of 17 bases. CDR3 length: 16 amino acids. Germline CDR1 reads SEHNR; CDR2 reads FQNEAQ (reference sequence). CDR3 sequence: CASSQPFEGFYNEQFF. CDR3 sequence (DNA): TGTGCCAGCAGCCAACCCTTTGAGGGGTTCTACAATGAGCAGTTCTTC.

This rearrangement joins TRBV7-8 to TRBJ1-5, with D possibly TRBD1 on 6 matching bases. V lost 5 bases and J 6 bases, leaving 20 bases between the germline ends. This CDR3 comprises 16 residues. CDR1 is SGHVS and CDR2 is FQNEAQ in the germline V gene. The DNA of the CDR3 is TGTGCCAGCAGCAGACAGGTCTCCCCCGGGGTTCAGCCCCAGCATTTT. It specifies CASSRQVSPGVQPQHF.